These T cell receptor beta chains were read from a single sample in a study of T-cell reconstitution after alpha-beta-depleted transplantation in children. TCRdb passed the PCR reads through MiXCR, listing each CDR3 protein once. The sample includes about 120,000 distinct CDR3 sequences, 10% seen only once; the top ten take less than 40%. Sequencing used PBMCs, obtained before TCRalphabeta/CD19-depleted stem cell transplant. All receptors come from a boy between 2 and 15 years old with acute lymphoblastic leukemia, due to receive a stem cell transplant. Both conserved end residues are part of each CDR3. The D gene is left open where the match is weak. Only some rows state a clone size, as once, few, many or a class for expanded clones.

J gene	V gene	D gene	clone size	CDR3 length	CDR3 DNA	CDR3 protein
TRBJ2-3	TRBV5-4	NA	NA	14	TGTGCCAGCAGCCCCCGCTCGTACGTAGATACGCAGTATTTT	CASSPRSYVDTQYF
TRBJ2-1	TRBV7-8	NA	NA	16	TGTGCCAGCAGCTTAGTTGGGGGTCGGTTTGGGAATGAGCAGTTCTTC	CASSLVGGRFGNEQFF
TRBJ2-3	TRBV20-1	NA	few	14	TGCAGTGCTAGAGGGGGGCAGGTGCCAGATACGCAGTATTTT	CSARGGQVPDTQYF
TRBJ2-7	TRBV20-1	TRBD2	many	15	TGCAGTGCTCTAGGGAGGCTAGCGGGAGCCTACGAGCAGTACTTC	CSALGRLAGAYEQYF
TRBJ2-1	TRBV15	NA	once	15	TGTGCCACCAGAGGGGTTAAGGAGGCCTACAATGAGCAGTTCTTC	CATRGVKEAYNEQFF
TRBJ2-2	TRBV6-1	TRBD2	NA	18	TGTGCCAGCAGTGAAGCTAGGACTAGCGTTTCGAACACCGGGGAGCTGTTTTTT	CASSEARTSVSNTGELFF
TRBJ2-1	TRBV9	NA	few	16	TGTGCCAGCAGCGTAGATCCTGGCAGGGTCTACAACGAGCAGTTCTTC	CASSVDPGRVYNEQFF
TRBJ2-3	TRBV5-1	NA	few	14	TGCGCCAGCAGCTTGTTTGCGGGCGCAGATACGCAGTATTTT	CASSLFAGADTQYF
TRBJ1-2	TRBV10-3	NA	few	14	TGTGCCATCGCCGGGGGGCCCCAAGCCTATGGCTACACCTTC	CAIAGGPQAYGYTF
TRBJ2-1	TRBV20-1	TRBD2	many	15	TGCAGTGCTAGCCAGGGCCGGGGGGGCTACAATGAGCAGTTCTTC	CSASQGRGGYNEQFF
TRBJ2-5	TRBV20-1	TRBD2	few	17	TGCATTGCTAGATACCTAGCGGGAGGGCGAAGAGGGGAGACCCAGTACTTC	CIARYLAGGRRGETQYF
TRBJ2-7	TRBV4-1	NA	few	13	TGCGCCAGCAGCCAGGGCTTCACCTACGAGCAGTACTTC	CASSQGFTYEQYF
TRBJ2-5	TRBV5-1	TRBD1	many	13	TGCGCCAGCAGCTTGCAGGGGGAAGAGACCCAGTACTTC	CASSLQGEETQYF
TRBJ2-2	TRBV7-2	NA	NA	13	TGTGCCAGCAGCTTAAGCAACACCGGGGAGCTGTTTTTT	CASSLSNTGELFF
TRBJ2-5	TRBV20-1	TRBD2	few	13	TGCAGTGCCGAAACTAGCGCCCAAGAGACCCAGTACTTC	CSAETSAQETQYF
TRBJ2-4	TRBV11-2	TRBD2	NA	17	TGTGCCAGCAGCTTAGGGACTAGCGGGAGTGTCAAAAACATTCAGTACTTC	CASSLGTSGSVKNIQYF
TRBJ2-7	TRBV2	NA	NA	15	TGTGCCAGCAGTGAAAAAAGGGGAGTACTAAACGAGCAGTACTTC	CASSEKRGVLNEQYF
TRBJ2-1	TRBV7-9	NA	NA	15	TGTGCCAGCAGCTTTAGTAGAGGCCATTACAATGAGCAGTTCTTC	CASSFSRGHYNEQFF
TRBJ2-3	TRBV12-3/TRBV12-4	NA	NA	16	TGTGCCAGCAGTTTGCGGAGGGCCGGTAGGACAGATACGCAGTATTTT	CASSLRRAGRTDTQYF
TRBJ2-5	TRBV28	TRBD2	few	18	TGTGCCAGCAGTTCGCCCCCAGCGGGAGGGCGGGGGCCAGAGACCCAGTACTTC	CASSSPPAGGRGPETQYF
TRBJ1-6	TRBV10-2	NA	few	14	TGCGCCAGCATGGAACAGGGTATCAATTCACCCCTCCACTTT	CASMEQGINSPLHF
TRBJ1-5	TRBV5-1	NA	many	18	TGCGCCACGATAACACCGGGACAACTACTAAATAGCAATCAGCCCCAGCATTTT	CATITPGQLLNSNQPQHF
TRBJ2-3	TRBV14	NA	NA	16	TGTGCCAGCAGCCGCGACCTAGCAGCTACCTCAGATACGCAGTATTTT	CASSRDLAATSDTQYF
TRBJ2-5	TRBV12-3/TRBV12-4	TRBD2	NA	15	TGTGCCAGCACACTTTCCCTTAGCGGGAAAGAGACCCAGTACTTC	CASTLSLSGKETQYF
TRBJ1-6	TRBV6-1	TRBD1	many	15	TGTGCCAGCAGAAGCGACAGGGGAGGTAATTCACCCCTCCACTTT	CASRSDRGGNSPLHF